This T cell receptor beta chain appears in the sequencing data of a study of blood T cells in healthy people across ages. This clonotype was detected only a few times. The use of a sample-barcoded 5' primer and a J-beta primer mix characterized a second PCR of about 7 to 12 cycles. A template-switch adaptor with 12 random nucleotides tagged each cDNA molecule. Sequencing recovered at least 3 million CDR3-containing paired-end reads from each sample. MiXCR, run by TCRdb on the 5' RACE reads, gives a single entry per CDR3 protein. The sample shows some 900,000 distinct CDR3 sequences, 29% of them seen only once. J was trimmed by 4 bases and V by 3 bases; bases with no gene match: 5. This CDR3 has 16 residues. Germline V gene data show CDR1 as KGHSH and CDR2 as LQKENI.

The chain joins TRBV18 to TRBJ2-3; 12 positions agree with TRBD2. This TCR was recovered from a woman of 80 years or more in good health. The sequenced material came from blood. The CDR3 DNA reads TGTGCCAGCTCACCTGCGGCTAGCGGGGGGGCAGATACGCAGTATTTT. It yields the protein CASSPAASGGADTQYF.